The 11 T cell receptor beta chains given below trace back to one sample, sequenced in a study of immune evolution from preneoplasia to lung adenocarcinoma. The table came from immunoSEQ multiplex PCR; TCRdb's copy has only in-frame clones and leaves some out. The sample lists over 30,000 clones, 60% to 75% occurring once. Material for sequencing was FFPE invasive lung adenocarcinoma tissue. The receptors were sampled from a person aged 55 to 69 with lung adenocarcinoma.

This sequence joins TRBV15 and TRBJ2-7, with 10 nucleotides matching TRBD2. Germline V CDR1 and CDR2: LNHNV, YYDKDF (reference sequence). There are 15 residues in the CDR3. V gave up 0 bases and J gave up 3 bases; unmatched junction bases: 2. The CDR3 is CATSRDPSGSYEQYF. In DNA, the CDR3 is TGTGCCACCAGCAGAGATCCTAGCGGGAGCTACGAGCAGTACTTC.

The V gene is TRBV30, the J gene TRBJ2-7; TRBD1 might be the D (5 bases). Germline lookup yields CDR1 GTSNPN and CDR2 SVGIG (reference sequence). The CDR3 runs 13 residues. Trimming removed 1 base from V and 0 bases from J, with 7 bases in between. Written as DNA, the CDR3 is TGTGCCTGGAGTGGGACAATCTCCTACGAGCAGTACTTC. Protein product: CAWSGTISYEQYF.

This chain connects TRBV5-1 to TRBJ1-2; maybe TRBD1 (5 bases). Germline CDR1 is SGHRS and CDR2 is YFSETQ. V dropped 5 bases and J dropped 6 bases, with 17 bases sitting between them. The CDR3 length is 14 residues. CDR3 coding DNA: TGCGCCAGCAGACTTCGAATGGGGGAGGATGGCTACACCTTC. It specifies CASRLRMGEDGYTF.

The gene calls are TRBV5-1 and TRBJ2-1; TRBD2 agrees at 11 bases. This CDR3 comprises 15 residues. Germline CDR1 SGHRS, CDR2 YFSETQ. The ends lost 0 bases at V and 9 bases at J; junction bases unmatched: 5. CDR3 loop: CASSLELAGVAEQFF. The CDR3, as DNA: TGCGCCAGCAGCTTGGAACTAGCGGGAGTGGCTGAGCAGTTCTTC.

The chain has TRBV28 and TRBJ2-4, with a tentative D call TRBD1 (5 bases). Germline lookup yields CDR1 MDHEN and CDR2 SYDVKM. V was trimmed by 1 base and J by 4 bases, leaving 8 bases between them. This CDR3 has 14 residues. CDR3 nucleotide sequence: TGTGCCAGCAGTTTATCGGCAGGGAAAAACATTCAGTACTTC. Residues: CASSLSAGKNIQYF.

The DNA of the CDR3 is TGCAGCGTAAGACAGCGCCAAGAGACCCAGTACTTC. As protein: CSVRQRQETQYF. This chain uses TRBV29-1 with TRBJ2-5, with D possibly being TRBD1 (5 bases). Germline V lookup: CDR1 SQVTM, CDR2 ANQGSEA. V lost 6 bases, J lost 1 base, and 9 bases lay in between. The CDR3 totals 12 residues.

The chain links TRBV11-3 to TRBJ2-7; 7 bases fit TRBD1. CDR3 length equals 14 residues. J lost 4 bases, V lost 5 bases, and 8 bases had no gene match. CDR1 and CDR2 (germline): SGHNT, YENEEA. The CDR3 loop reads CASSPRQGAYEQYF. Here the CDR3 DNA reads TGTGCCAGCAGCCCTCGACAGGGCGCGTACGAGCAGTACTTC.

The chain is built from TRBV7-9 and TRBJ1-1; D not certain. V was cut by 4 bases and J by 1 base, with 10 bases left in between. Germline V gene sequence: CDR1 SEHNR, CDR2 FQNEAQ (reference sequence). The CDR3 has 14 residues. The CDR3 DNA follows: TGTGCCAGCAGCTGGGGTAGGGAGAACACTGAAGCTTTCTTT. Protein sequence: CASSWGRENTEAFF.

This clone showed up just a few times. The V and J genes are TRBV7-9 and TRBJ2-1, with 8 bases identical to TRBD1. CDR3 length: 13 amino acids. Per the germline V gene, CDR1 is SEHNR and CDR2 is FQNEAQ (reference sequence). The V and J ends lost 0 bases and 9 bases, in that order; junction bases with no gene match: 1. CDR3 nucleotides: TGTGCCAGCAGCTTAGCCCAGGGGGCTGAGCAGTTCTTC. Translation gives CASSLAQGAEQFF.

A few counts support this clone. The V call is TRBV27, the J call TRBJ2-2; TRBD2 aligns across 12 bases. Unmatched junction bases numbered 8, after V lost 5 bases and J lost 7 bases. The germline V gene encodes CDR1 MNHEY and CDR2 SMNVEV (reference sequence). The CDR3 is 16 residues long. The CDR3 spells CASSPGLAGRGGELFF. CDR3 coding DNA: TGTGCCAGCAGTCCCGGACTAGCGGGACGGGGCGGGGAGCTGTTTTTT.

The chain is built from TRBV28 and TRBJ2-7; D might be TRBD1 (10 bases). Germline CDR1 and CDR2: MDHEN and SYDVKM. The CDR3 has 16 amino acids. With 10 bases removed from V and 0 bases from J, the gap between germline ends came to 22 bases. CDR3 sequence (DNA): TGTGCCACCTGCGGGAGGGGGACAGGGGACTCCTACGAGCAGTACTTC. This translates into CATCGRGTGDSYEQYF.